The 21 T cell receptor beta chains listed next were all sequenced from one sample in a study of cytomegalovirus exposure and HLA in healthy donors. With 60 Vbeta and 13 Jbeta primers, the PCR was carried out. Profiled with immunoSEQ multiplex PCR; TCRdb holds only in-frame clones, not every one. The sample holds about 110,000 clones, around 77% seen once. The specimen was PBMCs. Receptors originate from a male donor in good health and CMV-seronegative.

The gene calls are TRBV15 and TRBJ2-7, with unresolved D. The germline gives CDR1 LNHNV, CDR2 YYDKDF (reference sequence). Trimming took off 1 base at V and 3 bases at J, with 7 bases between the two ends. This CDR3 is 13 amino acids long. The CDR3 reads CATSRGVFYEQYF. For the CDR3, the DNA is TGTGCCACCAGCAGAGGTGTATTCTACGAGCAGTACTTC.

This chain links TRBV4-2 with TRBJ2-7; 8 bases match TRBD2. The CDR3 extends over 18 amino acids. Looked up from germline, CDR1 is LGHNA and CDR2 is YNFKEQ. J lost 0 bases, V lost 0 bases, and 10 bases had no gene match. The CDR3 reads CASSQDRFETSVSYEQYF. The DNA for the CDR3 is TGTGCCAGCAGCCAAGATCGGTTCGAGACTAGCGTCTCCTACGAGCAGTACTTC.

This clone was recorded once. This chain joins TRBV30 and TRBJ2-3, with 8 bases aligning to TRBD2. Germline loops: CDR1 GTSNPN, CDR2 SVGIG (reference sequence). The CDR3 is made up of 15 amino acids. Trimming took 0 bases from V and 4 from J; bases not matched to a gene: 6. For the CDR3, the DNA is TGTGCCTGGAGTGTGACGGGAGGGAGGGCAGATACGCAGTATTTT. Translating gives CAWSVTGGRADTQYF.

In this sample, this clone turned up once. The CDR3 bases are TGTGCCAGCAGCCGTATCAGCGGGCCATCCTACGAGCAGTACTTC. This encodes CASSRISGPSYEQYF. This chain joins TRBV14 and TRBJ2-5, with D possibly matching TRBD2 (6 bases). The end of the DNA aligns better with TRBJ2-7, so the J call may be wrong. In germline, CDR1 is SGHDN, CDR2 FVKESK. The CDR3 consists of 15 residues.

This clone was observed a few times. The rearrangement links TRBV13 to TRBJ2-1; tentative D call: TRBD2 (6 bases). V lost 5 bases, J lost 6 bases, and 17 bases lay in between. The germline CDR1 and CDR2 sequences are PRHDT and FYEKMQ (reference sequence). The CDR3 extends over 15 amino acids. In DNA form, the CDR3 reads TGTGCCAGCAGCCATAGACTAGTAGCGAGCAATGAGCAGTTCTTC. Amino acids: CASSHRLVASNEQFF.

The chain is built from TRBV30 and TRBJ2-7; 12 bases line up with TRBD2. Germline CDR1 reads GTSNPN; CDR2 reads SVGIG (reference sequence). The CDR3 has 15 amino acids. V shed 5 bases and J 7 bases; nucleotides not matched to a gene: 12. Here the CDR3 DNA reads TGTGCCTGGGACCGCCTAGCGGGAGGGCCACGAGAGCAGTACTTC. Its translation: CAWDRLAGGPREQYF.

This chain uses TRBV11-2 with TRBJ1-2; D ambiguous. The CDR3 is 15 amino acids. In germline, CDR1 is SGHAT, CDR2 FQNNGV. V gave up 1 base and J gave up 4 bases, with 13 bases separating them. The chain's CDR3 is CASSLGAFEGYGYTF. CDR3 coding DNA: TGTGCCAGCAGCTTAGGGGCTTTCGAGGGCTATGGCTACACCTTC.

V and J are TRBV2 and TRBJ2-3; D may be TRBD2 (5 bases). Per germline, CDR1 SNHLY and CDR2 FYNNEI. V lost 4 bases to trimming and J lost 0 bases, with 11 bases between them. The CDR3 consists of 15 residues. CDR3 residues: CASSGEQTSTDTQYF. The DNA of the CDR3 is TGTGCCAGCAGTGGGGAGCAGACTAGCACAGATACGCAGTATTTT. The whole variable domain, remainder taken from reference TRBV2 and TRBJ2-3, is EPEVTQTPSHQVTQMGQEVILRCVPISNHLYFYWYRQILGQKVEFLVSFYNNEISEKSEIFDDQFSVERPDGSNFTLKIRSTKLEDSAMYFCASSGEQTSTDTQYFGPGTRLTVL.

This clone occurred once. The chain recombines TRBV9 with TRBJ2-5; D might be TRBD2 (6 bases). CDR3 length equals 18 residues. Germline CDR1 is SGDLS and CDR2 is YYNGEE. V was shortened by 0 bases and J by 0 bases, with 18 bases between the two germline ends. The chain's CDR3 is CASSVGLRSGEYQETQYF. The CDR3 DNA reads TGTGCCAGCAGCGTAGGATTGAGGTCGGGGGAGTACCAAGAGACCCAGTACTTC.

The chain recombines TRBV7-2 with TRBJ1-2, with a possible D match to TRBD1 (5 bases). CDR1 is SGHTA, CDR2 FQGNSA, per germline. This CDR3 is built from 16 residues. Trimming removed 5 bases at V and 4 bases at J, with 20 bases between. The CDR3 region has the DNA TGTGCCAGCAGCCCGCGAGGTGGGGGGTCGCCCTATGGCTACACCTTC. Translated: CASSPRGGGSPYGYTF.

V usage is TRBV7-2 and J usage is TRBJ2-2; 11 nucleotides line up with TRBD1. Germline V lookup: CDR1 SGHTA, CDR2 FQGNSA. V lost 5 bases and J lost 5; bases outside the gene matches: 7. This CDR3 contains 16 residues. CDR3 loop: CASSLGQGAYTGELFF. For the CDR3, the DNA is TGTGCCAGCAGCCTCGGACAGGGGGCATATACCGGGGAGCTGTTTTTT. The entire variable domain, with the rest obtained from reference TRBV7-2 and TRBJ2-2, is as follows: GAGVSQSPSNKVTEKGKDVELRCDPISGHTALYWYRQSLGQGLEFLIYFQGNSAPDKSGLPSDRFSAERTGGSVSTLTIQRTQQEDSAVYLCASSLGQGAYTGELFFGEGSRLTVL.

CDR3 coding DNA: TGTGCCAGCAGTTACTCGTCCTCCCTACAGTCTGAAGCTTTCTTT. As protein: CASSYSSSLQSEAFF. The V call is TRBV6-5, the J call TRBJ1-1, with D unresolved. Deletions cut 0 bases from V and 6 bases from J, with 14 bases between. The CDR3 runs 15 residues. CDR1 and CDR2 from the germline V gene are MNHEY and SVGAGI.

This clone was observed a few times. V is TRBV4-2 and J is TRBJ2-7; 9 bases line up with TRBD2. The V gene's germline CDR1 is LGHNA and CDR2 YNFKEQ. V lost 2 bases and J lost 4; bases outside the gene matches: 6. CDR3 length: 15 residues. CDR3 nucleotides: TGTGCCAGCAGCCAAACTTCTAGCGGGACTTACGAGCAGTACTTC. Its translation is CASSQTSSGTYEQYF.

The chain combines TRBV2 with TRBJ2-1; D is possibly TRBD1 (7 bases). V was clipped by 2 bases and J by 4 bases, with 12 bases between them. Germline V gene lookup returns CDR1 SNHLY and CDR2 FYNNEI. There are 15 residues in the CDR3. The CDR3 nucleotides are TGTGCCAGCAGTGAAACCAGGGGGGTTTACAATGAGCAGTTCTTC. Amino acids: CASSETRGVYNEQFF.

V usage is TRBV4-1 and J usage is TRBJ2-7; the D gene is possibly TRBD1 (5 bases). This CDR3 comprises 16 residues. Per the germline V gene, CDR1 is MGHRA and CDR2 is YSYEKL. V lost 1 base to trimming and J lost 6 bases, with 19 bases between them. The CDR3 loop is CASSQGPGQDLPEQYF. CDR3 bases: TGCGCCAGCAGCCAAGGTCCCGGACAAGACCTACCCGAGCAGTACTTC.

This rearrangement joins TRBV4-1 to TRBJ2-5, with 11 bases that match TRBD2. This CDR3 has 19 amino acids. The junction had 14 bases not matched to a gene; V was cut back by 0 bases and J by 5 bases. Germline lookup yields CDR1 MGHRA and CDR2 YSYEKL. CDR3 protein: CASSQDLLLRTSGRETQYF. In nucleotides, the CDR3 is TGCGCCAGCAGCCAAGATTTACTGCTTAGGACTAGCGGGCGGGAGACCCAGTACTTC.

This rearrangement joins TRBV6-5 to TRBJ2-3; 10 bases agree with TRBD2. Germline V CDR1 and CDR2: MNHEY, SVGAGI. The V gene end was trimmed by 5 bases and the J gene end by 7 bases; junction bases not matched to a gene: 6. The CDR3 runs to 14 residues. DNA for the CDR3: TGTGCCAGCAGTGCTAGCGGGAGAGGAAATACGCAGTATTTT. Its protein product is CASSASGRGNTQYF.

The chain employs TRBV6-1 and TRBJ1-4, with TRBD1 identical over 7 bases. Germline CDR1 is MNHNS and CDR2 is SASEGT. This CDR3 is built from 14 residues. V lost 8 bases, J lost 6 bases, and 9 bases stayed unmatched. CDR3 bases: TGTGCCAGCTTGTTCCAGGGGGGTCATGAAAAACTGTTTTTT. It translates to CASLFQGGHEKLFF.

This chain uses TRBV6-1 with TRBJ2-7; 16 positions agree with TRBD2. The CDR3 sequence is 15 residues long. The V gene end was trimmed by 6 bases and the J gene end by 7 bases; junction bases not matched to a gene: 6. Germline CDR1 reads MNHNS; CDR2 reads SASEGT. The CDR3 here is CASSLGLAGGVEQYF. The CDR3 DNA reads as TGTGCCAGCAGCCTGGGACTAGCGGGAGGGGTTGAGCAGTACTTC.

The V and J genes are TRBV6-4 and TRBJ2-3; 10 bases are a match to TRBD2. CDR3 length equals 15 residues. V shed 0 bases, J shed 4 bases, and the junction held 1 base outside the gene matches. Germline CDR1 and CDR2: MRHNA and SNTAGT. CDR3 amino acids: CASSDSAGGPDTQYF. The CDR3 nucleotides read TGTGCCAGCAGTGACTCAGCGGGAGGGCCAGATACGCAGTATTTT.

This clone was picked up one time. This sequence joins TRBV5-1 and TRBJ2-7, with 10 nucleotides matching TRBD1. The germline V gene encodes CDR1 SGHRS and CDR2 YFSETQ. This CDR3 is built from 14 residues. Unmatched junction bases numbered 6, after V lost 2 bases and J lost 7 bases. The CDR3 sequence is CASSFDRGLGEQYF. The CDR3 region has the DNA TGCGCCAGCAGCTTTGACAGGGGGCTTGGAGAGCAGTACTTC.